These 18 T cell receptor beta chains originate from one sample sequenced in a study of breast tumors, draining lymph nodes, adjacent tissues. Using its own MiXCR run on the multiplex PCR reads, TCRdb lists one record per CDR3 protein. The sample has under 80,000 distinct CDR3 sequences; approximately 47% are singletons. The sequenced sample consisted of breast tumor tissue. Source of these receptors: a female donor with breast cancer. Some clones in this sample may be carry-over from other donors' samples.

By share of the sample, this clonotype is medium-sized. The V and J genes are TRBV19 and TRBJ1-5, with no clear D. The CDR3 runs 14 residues. V was pared by 7 bases and J by 2 bases, with 12 bases between. Germline V gene data show CDR1 as LNHDA and CDR2 as SQIVND (reference sequence). The CDR3 spells CASNPGRRNQPQHF. The CDR3 bases are TGTGCCAGTAACCCCGGTCGGCGCAATCAGCCCCAGCATTTT.

This rearrangement joins TRBV20-1 to TRBJ2-1; 11 bases match TRBD2. J lost 9 bases, V lost 1 base, and 8 bases had no gene match. The CDR3 has 15 amino acids. CDR1 is DFQATT, CDR2 SNEGSKA, per germline (reference sequence). The CDR3 reads CSARAGTSGPGEQFF. CDR3 nucleotides: TGCAGTGCTAGAGCCGGGACTAGCGGACCTGGTGAGCAGTTCTTC.

The chain employs TRBV20-1 and TRBJ2-3; TRBD2 is a possible D gene (6 bases). The CDR3 totals 14 residues. The germline V and J ends were trimmed by 5 bases and 2 bases, with 14 bases remaining between them. Germline CDR1 is DFQATT and CDR2 is SNEGSKA (reference sequence). The DNA for the CDR3 is TGCAGTGCTGGCCCCGGGACTCACACAGATACGCAGTATTTT. Its protein product is CSAGPGTHTDTQYF.

This clonotype has at least ten counts. This rearrangement joins TRBV6-5 to TRBJ1-6; tentative D call: TRBD1 (6 bases). Trimming shortened V by 7 bases and J by 15 bases, and 22 bases separated the two germline ends. The V gene's germline CDR1 is MNHEY and CDR2 SVGAGI. There are 14 residues in the CDR3. The CDR3 sequence is CASTPKGGGRDLHF. In DNA form, the CDR3 reads TGTGCCAGCACTCCCAAAGGGGGGGGGAGAGACCTCCACTTT.

As concerns this clonotype: No conserved phenylalanine or tryptophan ends this CDR3, so it is likely a read error. The chain couples TRBV24-1 to TRBJ2-3, with 7 positions matching TRBD1. The V and J ends lost 5 bases and 3 bases, in that order; junction bases with no gene match: 7. CDR1 KGHDR and CDR2 SFDVKD come from the germline V gene. This CDR3 is built from 15 residues. CDR3 DNA: TGTGCCACCAGTGTACGACAGGGTTTAACAGATACGCAGTATCTT. Residues: CATSVRQGLTDTQYL.

This clonotype was recorded at least ten times. The chain employs TRBV6-5 and TRBJ2-6; maybe TRBD2 (6 bases). Germline V gives CDR1 MNHEY, CDR2 SVGAGI. The CDR3 contains 17 residues. The ends were cut back, 5 bases at V and 3 bases at J, with 17 bases in the middle. Here the CDR3 reads CASSLSPGGDGANVLTF. The CDR3 DNA reads as TGTGCCAGCAGTCTCTCCCCCGGGGGAGATGGGGCCAACGTCCTGACTTTC.

This clonotype has a count of ten or more. The chain has TRBV6-6 and TRBJ2-7, with TRBD1 as a possible D gene (6 bases). The V and J ends lost 2 bases and 3 bases respectively, with 11 bases between them. Germline V lookup: CDR1 MNHNY, CDR2 SVGAGI (reference sequence). The CDR3 extends over 14 amino acids. CDR3 residues: CASSYLGTRYEQYF. The CDR3 region has the DNA TGTGCCAGCAGTTACCTCGGGACACGCTACGAGCAGTACTTC.

This clonotype has ten or more counts. This chain links TRBV20-1 with TRBJ1-2; 10 nucleotides align to TRBD1. Germline CDR1 is DFQATT and CDR2 is SNEGSKA (reference sequence). The CDR3 runs to 16 residues. V was clipped by 6 bases and J by 8 bases; unmatched bases: 18. CDR3 DNA: TGCAGTGCCATACCTCCTGGACAGGGGGTATCCGGAGGCTACACCTTC. It yields the protein CSAIPPGQGVSGGYTF.

For the CDR3, the DNA is TGCGCCAGCAGCTTCAGCGCCGCGAACACCGGGGAGCAGTACTTC. Its protein product is CASSFSAANTGEQYF. The rearrangement uses TRBV5-1 and TRBJ2-2; D is undetermined. Gene TRBJ2-7 matches the end of the DNA better, so the J call may be wrong. The CDR3 is made up of 15 amino acids. The germline V gene encodes CDR1 SGHRS and CDR2 YFSETQ.

A few counts support this clonotype. This could be a read error, since a much larger clone is one nucleotide away. In nucleotides, the CDR3 is TGTGCCAGCAGCGTAGACGGGACCGACAACTATGGCTCCACCTTC. Amino acid sequence: CASSVDGTDNYGSTF. The chain carries TRBV9 and TRBJ1-2; D possibly corresponds to TRBD1 (5 bases). The germline V gene encodes CDR1 SGDLS and CDR2 YYNGEE. This CDR3 is 15 amino acids long.

This clonotype was detected only once. The chain couples TRBV10-3 to TRBJ1-2; 7 nucleotides match TRBD1. After removal of 0 bases from V and 4 bases from J, the junction contained 17 bases not matched to a gene. The V gene's germline CDR1 is ENHRY and CDR2 SYGVKD. This CDR3 spans 19 amino acids. The CDR3 is CAISESIQSGGSVAYGYTF. The CDR3, as DNA: TGTGCCATCAGTGAGTCGATTCAATCAGGGGGTAGCGTGGCCTATGGCTACACCTTC.

This clonotype was detected many times. This chain uses TRBV11-3 with TRBJ2-7; D possibly corresponds to TRBD1 (7 bases). The CDR3 covers 16 residues. CDR1 and CDR2 from the germline V gene are SGHNT and YENEEA. V was cut by 3 bases and J by 3 bases, with 18 bases left in between. The CDR3 DNA sequence: TGTGCCAGCAGCTTGATCAGCGGGCAGGGGGACTACGAGCAGTACTTC. Protein product: CASSLISGQGDYEQYF.

This clonotype was seen at least ten times. The chain uses TRBV2 and TRBJ2-2; D unclear. The germline V gene has CDR1 SNHLY and CDR2 FYNNEI. The V gene lost 2 bases and the J gene lost 3 bases, with 4 bases spanning the gap. The CDR3 extends over 13 amino acids. DNA for the CDR3: TGTGCCAGCAGTGAATCTTACACCGGGGAGCTGTTTTTT. It translates to CASSESYTGELFF.

This clonotype was recorded a few times. A much larger clone lies a single base off, so this may be a read error. V and J are TRBV5-8 and TRBJ1-5, with D uncertain. The germline gives CDR1 SGHTS, CDR2 YDEGEE. The ends were cut back, 0 bases at V and 7 bases at J, with 11 bases in the middle. The CDR3 loop spans 14 amino acids. DNA of the CDR3: TGTGCCAGCAGCTTGGATCAGGCTGTACAGCCCCAGCATTTT. The encoded protein is CASSLDQAVQPQHF.

Ten or more counts support this clonotype. This chain connects TRBV7-9 to TRBJ1-1; D is unclear. The V and J ends lost 1 base and 6 bases respectively, with 9 bases between them. Germline-derived CDR1 and CDR2 are SEHNR and FQNEAQ (reference sequence). The CDR3 length is 13 residues. The CDR3 DNA reads as TGTGCCAGCAGCTTAGTAGTGGAATCTGAAGCTTTCTTT. It codes for CASSLVVESEAFF.

This clonotype appeared many times. The CDR3 sequence: CASRIAGTPSYEQYF. The CDR3 DNA sequence: TGCGCCAGCAGAATAGCCGGGACACCGTCCTACGAGCAGTACTTC. The chain carries TRBV10-2 and TRBJ2-7; D is possibly TRBD1 (6 bases). Germline lookup yields CDR1 WSHSY and CDR2 SAAADI. The CDR3 length is 15 residues. Trimming took 6 bases from V and 1 from J, leaving 16 bases between them.

The chain recombines TRBV29-1 with TRBJ2-1; no reliable D call. Per germline, CDR1 SQVTM and CDR2 ANQGSEA. Trimming cost V 3 bases and J 4 bases, with 13 bases left between them. This CDR3 is 14 amino acids long. CDR3 in DNA: TGCAGCGTTGAGGATCTAGGCACATACAATGAGCAGTTCTTC. Translating gives CSVEDLGTYNEQFF.

The CDR3, as DNA: TGTGCCAGCAGTCTAAGATGGGCGACCGGGGAGCTGTTTTTT. Encoded protein: CASSLRWATGELFF. The genes are TRBV27 and TRBJ2-2, with unresolved D. The germline V gene has CDR1 MNHEY and CDR2 SMNVEV (reference sequence). V lost 5 bases to trimming and J lost 5 bases, with 12 bases between them. The CDR3 runs to 14 residues.